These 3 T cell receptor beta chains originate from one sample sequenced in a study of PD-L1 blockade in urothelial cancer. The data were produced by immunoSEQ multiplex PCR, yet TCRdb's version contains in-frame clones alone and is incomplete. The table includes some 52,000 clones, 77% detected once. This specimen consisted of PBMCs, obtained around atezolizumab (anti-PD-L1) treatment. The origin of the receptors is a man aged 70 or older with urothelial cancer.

CDR3 bases: TGTGCCATCAGCCAGACAGGGGGCAACTATGGCTACACCTTC. Translated: CAISQTGGNYGYTF. The rearrangement joins TRBV10-3 to TRBJ1-2; 10 positions agree with TRBD1. Germline loops: CDR1 ENHRY, CDR2 SYGVKD. Unmatched junction bases numbered 3, after V lost 6 bases and J lost 2 bases. This CDR3 has 14 residues.

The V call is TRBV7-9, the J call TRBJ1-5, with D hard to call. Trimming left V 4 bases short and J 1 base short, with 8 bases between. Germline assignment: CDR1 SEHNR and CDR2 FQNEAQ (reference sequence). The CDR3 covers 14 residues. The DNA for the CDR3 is TGTGCCAGCAGCTCCCCCCTCAGCAATCAGCCCCAGCATTTT. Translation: CASSSPLSNQPQHF.

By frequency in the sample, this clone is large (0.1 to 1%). For the CDR3, the DNA is TGTGCCAGCAGCTCTGGACAGGCAGGCTACACCTTC. Translated, it gives CASSSGQAGYTF. The V call is TRBV7-9, the J call TRBJ1-2, with 7 bases identical to TRBD1. Trimming cost V 4 bases and J 8 bases; bases outside gene matches: 4. CDR1 SEHNR and CDR2 FQNEAQ come from the germline V gene (reference sequence). The CDR3 covers 12 residues.